A single sample gave rise to the 13 T cell receptor beta chains below, sequenced in a study of cytomegalovirus exposure and HLA in healthy donors. PCR primers comprised 60 Vbeta and 13 Jbeta primers. Measured with immunoSEQ multiplex PCR; TCRdb has only the in-frame clones, and not every one. Here the sample spans approximately 100,000 clones, 76% being singletons. Material for sequencing was PBMCs. Receptors originate from a woman in her fifties or sixties in good health and CMV-seropositive.

The V gene is TRBV14, the J gene TRBJ1-5; 10 bases match TRBD1. V shed 0 bases, J shed 5 bases, and the junction held 10 bases outside the gene matches. The CDR3 sequence is 18 residues long. Germline V gene lookup returns CDR1 SGHDN and CDR2 FVKESK. The CDR3 here is CASSQEVDGQGDYQPQHF. The CDR3, as DNA: TGTGCCAGCAGCCAAGAAGTAGATGGACAGGGGGACTATCAGCCCCAGCATTTT.

The J gene is TRBJ1-1, the V gene TRBV7-8; possibly TRBD1 for D (5 bases). This CDR3 comprises 15 residues. Germline assignment: CDR1 SGHVS and CDR2 FQNEAQ. The V end lost 4 bases, the J end lost 1 base, and 13 bases lay between the germline ends. CDR3 sequence: CASSSGGMGNTEAFF. For the CDR3, the DNA is TGTGCCAGCAGCTCCGGGGGAATGGGGAACACTGAAGCTTTCTTT.

The V gene is TRBV5-1, the J gene TRBJ2-7; maybe TRBD2 (5 bases). Looked up from germline, CDR1 is SGHRS and CDR2 is YFSETQ. This CDR3 is built from 14 residues. Trimming removed 4 bases at V and 0 bases at J, with 11 bases between. CDR3 amino acids: CASSERTHSYEQYF. The CDR3 bases are TGCGCCAGCAGCGAACGGACTCACTCCTACGAGCAGTACTTC.

V usage is TRBV9 and J usage is TRBJ1-6, with TRBD1 as a possible D gene (6 bases). This CDR3 region has 12 residues. The germline gives CDR1 SGDLS, CDR2 YYNGEE. This CDR3 reads CASGHTNSPLHF. CDR3 nucleotide sequence: TGTGCTTCGGGACATACGAATTCACCCCTCCACTTT.

This clone was picked up a small number of times. Here the CDR3 DNA reads TGTGCCAGCAGCTTGGGAGCTAGCGGGATCCCGTTCCAAGAGACCCAGTACTTC. Protein: CASSLGASGIPFQETQYF. The chain carries TRBV5-8 and TRBJ2-5; 9 bases agree with TRBD2. Trimming at V came to 0 bases and at J to 1 base, leaving 10 bases not matched to a gene. This CDR3 region has 18 residues. Germline CDR1 SGHTS, CDR2 YDEGEE.

This chain links TRBV5-1 with TRBJ2-3; a possible D gene is TRBD2 (7 bases). Looked up from germline, CDR1 is SGHRS and CDR2 is YFSETQ. V was pared by 6 bases and J by 4 bases, with 18 bases between. This CDR3 region has 15 residues. The DNA for the CDR3 is TGCGCCAGCAACCGAGGGGGGGGTGAATCAGATACGCAGTATTTT. This encodes CASNRGGGESDTQYF.

The gene calls are TRBV4-1 and TRBJ2-5; 7 nucleotides match TRBD1. There are 16 residues in the CDR3. Trimming took 0 bases from V and 4 from J; bases not matched to a gene: 8. Germline assignment: CDR1 MGHRA and CDR2 YSYEKL. The chain's CDR3 is CASSQDKQGRGETQYF. The CDR3, as DNA: TGCGCCAGCAGCCAAGATAAACAGGGGAGAGGAGAGACCCAGTACTTC.

The J gene is TRBJ2-7, the V gene TRBV4-1, with 8 bases that match TRBD2. The germline CDR1 and CDR2 sequences are MGHRA and YSYEKL. With 1 base clipped from V and 6 bases from J, the junction kept 11 bases outside the gene matches. The CDR3 is 16 residues long. CDR3 nucleotides: TGCGCCAGCAGCCAAGGTTTAACGGGGGGGCCCGGCGAGCAGTACTTC. Encoded protein: CASSQGLTGGPGEQYF.

This clone was detected only a few times. This rearrangement joins TRBV7-3 to TRBJ2-1; tentative D call: TRBD2 (6 bases). CDR1 and CDR2 from the germline V gene are SGHTA and FQGTGA. CDR3 length equals 15 residues. The V end lost 2 bases, the J end lost 8 bases, and 16 bases lay between the germline ends. The CDR3: CASSLYPGLRDEQFF. The DNA of the CDR3 is TGTGCCAGCAGCTTATATCCTGGACTAAGGGATGAGCAGTTCTTC.

The J gene is TRBJ1-1, the V gene TRBV30; 10 bases agree with TRBD1. Germline V lookup: CDR1 GTSNPN, CDR2 SVGIG (reference sequence). The CDR3 runs to 16 residues. V dropped 2 bases and J dropped 4; count of bases not matched to a gene: 10. CDR3 nucleotides: TGTGCCTGGAGTCCACGACCGGGACAGGGGTCCACTGAAGCTTTCTTT. Translation gives CAWSPRPGQGSTEAFF.

The rearrangement joins TRBV11-2 to TRBJ1-2; D may be TRBD1 (5 bases). Germline loops: CDR1 SGHAT, CDR2 FQNNGV. V lost 2 bases, J lost 2 bases, and 6 bases lay in between. The CDR3 spans 13 residues. The CDR3 bases are TGTGCCAGCAGCTTAAAGGGGAACTATGGCTACACCTTC. It translates to CASSLKGNYGYTF.

The gene calls are TRBV11-1 and TRBJ2-1, with D possibly being TRBD2 (6 bases). Per germline, CDR1 SGHAT and CDR2 FQDESV (reference sequence). The germline V and J ends were trimmed by 5 bases and 0 bases, with 17 bases remaining between them. The CDR3 has 17 residues. The DNA of the CDR3 is TGTGCCAGCAGCCGCCGATCTCTAGCGAACTCCTACAATGAGCAGTTCTTC. Amino acids: CASSRRSLANSYNEQFF.

This rearrangement joins TRBV10-2 to TRBJ2-3; 10 bases map to TRBD2. The germline gives CDR1 WSHSY, CDR2 SAAADI. This CDR3 region has 15 residues. The J segment lost 4 bases and the V segment lost 4 bases, leaving 5 bases of the junction unmatched. CDR3 region: CASSGLAGVSDTQYF. For the CDR3, the DNA is TGCGCCAGCAGTGGCCTAGCGGGAGTGTCAGATACGCAGTATTTT.